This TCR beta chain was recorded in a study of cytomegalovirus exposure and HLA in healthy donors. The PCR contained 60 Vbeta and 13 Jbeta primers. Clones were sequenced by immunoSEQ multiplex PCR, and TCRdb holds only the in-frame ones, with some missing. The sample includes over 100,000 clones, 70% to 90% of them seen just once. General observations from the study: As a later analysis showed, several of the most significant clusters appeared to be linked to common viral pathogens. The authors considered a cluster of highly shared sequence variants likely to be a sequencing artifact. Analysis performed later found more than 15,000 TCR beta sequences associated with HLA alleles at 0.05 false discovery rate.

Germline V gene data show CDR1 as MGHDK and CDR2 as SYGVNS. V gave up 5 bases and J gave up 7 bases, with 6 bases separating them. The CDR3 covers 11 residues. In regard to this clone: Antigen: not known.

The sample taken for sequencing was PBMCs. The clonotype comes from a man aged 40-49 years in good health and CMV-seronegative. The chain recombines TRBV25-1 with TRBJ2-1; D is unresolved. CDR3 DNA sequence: TGTGCCAGCAGTCAGGTGAATGAGCAGTTCTTC. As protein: CASSQVNEQFF.